Below are 9 T cell receptor beta chains sequenced from a single sample in a study of tumor-infiltrating lymphocytes in primary liver carcinoma. Unsorted bulk tissue, about 17-34 mg of it, served as the source for co-extraction of RNA and DNA. Production of TCR beta cDNA used 500 ng total RNA together with a constant-region primer. Three rounds of nested multiplex PCR with slightly modified ARM-PCR produced TCR beta libraries. The first two PCR rounds, around 11 cycles each, used TRBV1-TRBV30 forward primers and a C-beta reverse primer. TCRdb passed the multiplex PCR reads through MiXCR, listing each CDR3 protein once. The sample lists approximately 110,000 distinct CDR3 sequences, 64% occurring once. Sequences were obtained from liver tumor tissue from sampling region 3. Subset noted: tumor region T3, left-lateral pole. These receptors were taken from a woman in her fifties or sixties with primary liver carcinoma and hepatitis B virus infection.

Comments on this clonotype: It may be a read error: a sequence one base away is much more abundant. V gene TRBV5-4 combines with J gene TRBJ1-2; 8 bases align to TRBD1. The CDR3 sequence is 14 residues long. Germline loops: CDR1 SGHNT, CDR2 YYREEE (reference sequence). The V gene end was trimmed by 1 base and the J gene end by 4 bases; junction bases not matched to a gene: 3. CDR3 loop: CASSLITGGYGYTF. The CDR3 DNA is TGTGCCAGCAGCTTGATCACAGGGGGCTATGGCTACACCTTC.

For this clonotype: An end of the junction does not agree with germline; a read error may underlie this. The V gene is TRBV6-5, the J gene TRBJ2-1; perhaps D is TRBD1 or TRBD2 (6 bases each). Per the germline V gene, CDR1 is MNHEY and CDR2 is SVGAGI. The CDR3 totals 16 residues. CDR3 protein: CASISPGGGTGNVQFF. DNA for the CDR3: TGTGCCAGCATTTCTCCCGGGGGCGGGACGGGCAATGTGCAGTTCTTC.

The V gene is TRBV28, the J gene TRBJ2-4; maybe TRBD1 (5 bases). Germline CDR1 MDHEN, CDR2 SYDVKM. The CDR3 contains 14 residues. Trimming took off 7 bases at V and 8 bases at J, with 18 bases between the two ends. This CDR3 reads CASNDPGFTDIQYF. The CDR3 DNA is TGTGCCAGCAATGACCCAGGGTTTACTGACATTCAGTACTTC.

Concerning this clonotype itself: One end of the junction is discordant with germline, which a read error may explain. This chain joins TRBV30 and TRBJ2-7; TRBD2 matches 9 bases. Germline assignment: CDR1 GTSNPN and CDR2 SVGIG (reference sequence). This CDR3 comprises 17 residues. Here the CDR3 reads CAWSKPNLAGLSYEQCF. CDR3 coding DNA: TGTGCCTGGAGTAAACCTAATCTAGCGGGATTATCCTACGAGCAGTGCTTC. The full variable domain, with the rest looked up from reference TRBV30 and TRBJ2-7, is SQTIHQWPATLVQPVGSPLSLECTVEGTSNPNLYWYRQAAGRGLQLLFYSVGIGQISSEVPQNLSASRPQDRQFILSSKKLLLSDSGFYLCAWSKPNLAGLSYEQCFGPGTRLTVT.

On this clonotype: A junction boundary mismatches the germline segment, possibly from a read error. The V call is TRBV6-1, the J call TRBJ2-3, with D tentatively TRBD1 (5 bases). From germline, CDR1 is MNHNS and CDR2 SASEGT. The CDR3 length is 12 residues. In DNA form, the CDR3 reads TGTGCCAGCAGTGCCCTCACAGGTACGCAGTATTTT. Protein: CASSALTGTQYF.

As for this clonotype: A much larger clone differs by one base, so this may be a read error. The CDR3 DNA follows: TGTGCCAGCAGTCTACAACACACCTGGACTAGCCCCGGGGAGCTGTTTTTT. Amino acid sequence: CASSLQHTWTSPGELFF. This sequence joins TRBV12-3 or TRBV12-4 and TRBJ2-2; 8 positions agree with TRBD2. The CDR3 sequence is 17 residues long. The ends lost 5 bases at V and 6 bases at J; junction bases unmatched: 14.

About this clonotype: One junction end does not reproduce the germline sequence, and a read error may be involved. The chain joins TRBV11-2 to TRBJ1-3; D is unclear. The CDR3 length is 13 residues. Germline CDR1 and CDR2: SGHAT and FQNNGV. The chain's CDR3 is CVSSLTAGNTIYF. Here the CDR3 DNA reads TGCGTCAGCAGCTTAACAGCTGGAAACACCATATATTTT.

The J gene is TRBJ2-5, the V gene TRBV20-1, with D unclear. Trimming stripped 0 bases from V and 2 bases from J, with 13 bases between. CDR1 and CDR2 from the germline V gene are DFQATT and SNEGSKA (reference sequence). This CDR3 is built from 15 residues. The CDR3 DNA reads as TGCAGTGCTAGAGATCTCCTCGGCCAACAAGAGACCCAGTACTTC. Its protein product is CSARDLLGQQETQYF.

As regards this clonotype: The conserved phenylalanine or tryptophan normally closing the CDR3 is absent here, so this likely arose from a read error. The chain is built from TRBV7-8 and TRBJ2-4, with D unclear. V dropped 1 base and J dropped 5 bases, with 3 bases sitting between them. Germline V lookup: CDR1 SGHVS, CDR2 FQNEAQ. This CDR3 has 12 residues. DNA for the CDR3: TGTGCCAGCAGCTTAGTGGAAAACATTCAGTACTTA. This codes for CASSLVENIQYL.